The entry below gives a single TCR beta chain sequence along with its context. The table came from immunoSEQ multiplex PCR; TCRdb's copy has only in-frame clones and leaves some out. Among around 80,000 clones listed, around nine tenths were seen once. The data originate from a study of technical replicates of blood from a few donors. The CDR3 loop spans 16 amino acids. V lost 5 bases, J lost 2 bases, and 9 bases stayed unmatched. Germline assignment: CDR1 LNHDA and CDR2 SQIVND (reference sequence). This chain connects TRBV19 to TRBJ2-3, with TRBD2 matching over 8 bases. The source of this sequence is a human donor in good health. Sequences were obtained from T cells isolated from PBMCs. Written as DNA, the CDR3 is TGTGCCAGTAGTCCGAGACTAGCGCAAATCACAGATACGCAGTATTTT. Translating it yields CASSPRLAQITDTQYF.